The 20 T cell receptor beta chains in this list originate from one sample, sequenced in a study of CD8 T cells in ankylosing spondylitis (dated 2017 in TCRdb). Libraries were constructed by 5' RACE. Instrument on record: Illumina HiSeq 2500. The raw public data were reprocessed by TCRdb itself: fastp quality trimming at Q25, MiXCR clonotype calling, in-frame beta chains only. CDR3 protein duplicates are merged, each entry listing the most common genes and DNA. Here the sample has 150,000 to 200,000 distinct CDR3 sequences; around 18% occur a single time. The ten largest clonotypes hold around 7.6% of the sample. Sequencing input: blood, either unsorted or a sorted T cell fraction (not recorded which). These receptors were taken from a male donor with ankylosing spondylitis or in good health (not recorded which).

In its sample, this clonotype was seen once. The chain uses TRBV12-3 or TRBV12-4 and TRBJ2-7; TRBD1 agrees at 9 bases. The length of the CDR3 is 16 residues. The V and J ends lost 4 bases and 2 bases, in that order; junction bases with no gene match: 9. For the CDR3, the DNA is TGTGCCAGCAGTTCGTTGGCCAGGACAGGGGCCTACGAGCAGTACTTC. Translated: CASSSLARTGAYEQYF.

This clonotype was seen at least ten times. This chain joins TRBV24-1 and TRBJ2-2, with a tentative D call TRBD2 (5 bases). This CDR3 comprises 13 residues. Looked up from germline, CDR1 is KGHDR and CDR2 is SFDVKD. Trimming removed 2 bases at V and 10 bases at J, with 10 bases between. The CDR3 reads CATSDSDWEELFF. CDR3 nucleotide sequence: TGTGCCACCAGTGATTCGGACTGGGAGGAGCTGTTTTTT.

In its sample, this clonotype was seen many times. This chain joins TRBV2 and TRBJ1-2; D unresolved. This CDR3 comprises 12 residues. Germline loops: CDR1 SNHLY, CDR2 FYNNEI. With 2 bases removed from V and 8 bases from J, the gap between germline ends came to 9 bases. CDR3 sequence reads: CASSEWVDGYTF. The DNA of the CDR3 is TGTGCCAGCAGTGAATGGGTAGACGGCTACACCTTC.

V usage is TRBV5-1 and J usage is TRBJ1-6, with D hard to call. The CDR3 loop spans 16 amino acids. V dropped 0 bases and J dropped 0 bases, with 7 bases sitting between them. Per germline, CDR1 SGHRS and CDR2 YFSETQ. CDR3 residues: CASSLEGDSYNSPLHF. The DNA of the CDR3 is TGCGCCAGCAGCTTGGAGGGCGACTCCTATAATTCACCCCTCCACTTT.

In this sample, this clonotype turned up many times. The CDR3 is CATSDDQGTDTQYF. The CDR3 region has the DNA TGTGCCACCAGTGATGACCAGGGGACAGATACGCAGTATTTT. V gene TRBV24-1 combines with J gene TRBJ2-3; TRBD1 might be the D (6 bases). Germline assignment: CDR1 KGHDR and CDR2 SFDVKD. The CDR3 has 14 amino acids. V was cut by 3 bases and J by 3 bases, with 9 bases left in between.

The chain has TRBV28 and TRBJ2-6; the match to TRBD1 covers 10 bases. The CDR3 spans 18 residues. The V gene's germline CDR1 is MDHEN and CDR2 SYDVKM. V was pared by 8 bases and J by 0 bases, with 10 bases of the junction left unmatched. The CDR3 sequence: CASGLGTGVISGANVLTF. The CDR3 region has the DNA TGTGCCAGCGGCCTTGGGACAGGGGTAATCTCTGGGGCCAACGTCCTGACTTTC.

This clonotype was recorded a few times. The chain combines TRBV3-1 with TRBJ2-2, with TRBD1 identical over 9 bases. V trimming: 3 bases; J trimming: 4 bases; junction bases outside the gene matches: 3. This CDR3 spans 15 amino acids. Germline CDR1 and CDR2: LGHDT and YNNKEL (reference sequence). The CDR3 reads CASSQGQGTTGELFF. The CDR3 region has the DNA TGTGCCAGCAGCCAGGGACAGGGAACCACCGGGGAGCTGTTTTTT.

The V call is TRBV6-4, the J call TRBJ2-5; D is ambiguous. The CDR3 consists of 14 residues. The V gene lost 6 bases and the J gene lost 0 bases, with 11 bases spanning the gap. CDR1 and CDR2 from the germline V gene are MRHNA and SNTAGT. The CDR3 DNA follows: TGTGCCAGCAGGCGCCCAGGAAACCAAGAGACCCAGTACTTC. It yields the protein CASRRPGNQETQYF.

This clonotype has at least ten counts. This rearrangement joins TRBV5-1 to TRBJ2-3; 11 bases agree with TRBD2. Unmatched junction bases numbered 6, after V lost 4 bases and J lost 5 bases. Germline V gene sequence: CDR1 SGHRS, CDR2 YFSETQ. The CDR3 is 15 amino acids. Here the CDR3 DNA reads TGCGCCAGCAGCGCAACTAGCGGGGGCCGAGATACGCAGTATTTT. Translation: CASSATSGGRDTQYF. Filled out from reference TRBV5-1 and TRBJ2-3, the complete variable domain reads KAGVTQTPRYLIKTRGQQVTLSCSPISGHRSVSWYQQTPGQGLQFLFEYFSETQRNKGNFPGRFSGRQFSNSRSEMNVSTLELGDSALYLCASSATSGGRDTQYFGPGTRLTVL.

Concerning this clonotype itself: A read error is possible here, since a much larger clone lies one base away. The CDR3 spells CASKRGDDYTF. Here the CDR3 DNA reads TGTGCCAGCAAAAGGGGCGACGACTACACCTTC. The rearrangement uses TRBV27 and TRBJ1-2; perhaps TRBD1 as D (5 bases). This CDR3 has 11 residues. Deletions cut 7 bases from V and 10 bases from J, with 13 bases between. Germline V gives CDR1 MNHEY, CDR2 SMNVEV (reference sequence).

The genes are TRBV11-1 and TRBJ2-2; D remains unclear. This CDR3 is 14 amino acids long. Between the trimmed V and J ends, which lost 2 bases and 3 bases, there was a span of 7 bases. Germline CDR1 SGHAT, CDR2 FQDESV (reference sequence). The CDR3 DNA reads TGTGCCAGCAGCTTAAACGACGACACCGGGGAGCTGTTTTTT. Protein sequence: CASSLNDDTGELFF.

This clonotype appeared many times. The chain joins TRBV20-1 to TRBJ2-1; 8 nucleotides agree with TRBD2. There are 16 residues in the CDR3. The junction had 13 bases not matched to a gene; V was cut back by 7 bases and J by 2 bases. CDR1 is DFQATT, CDR2 SNEGSKA, per germline (reference sequence). CDR3 loop: CSVSTTSAQPYNEQFF. The DNA of the CDR3 is TGCAGTGTCTCAACGACTAGCGCCCAGCCCTACAATGAGCAGTTCTTC.

The V gene is TRBV5-1, the J gene TRBJ2-7; D is perhaps TRBD1 (6 bases). V lost 6 bases and J 3 bases, leaving 16 bases between the germline ends. This CDR3 is 14 amino acids long. The germline CDR1 and CDR2 sequences are SGHRS and YFSETQ. For the CDR3, the DNA is TGCGCCAGCAACAGGGACGGAACCATCTACGAGCAGTACTTC. Its translation: CASNRDGTIYEQYF.

This clonotype was seen only a few times. This sequence joins TRBV28 and TRBJ2-7; 7 bases fit TRBD2. Trimming at V came to 5 bases and at J to 5 bases, leaving 6 bases not matched to a gene. CDR3 size: 13 residues. Germline V lookup: CDR1 MDHEN, CDR2 SYDVKM. This chain's CDR3 is CASSLTGGNEQYF. The CDR3 bases are TGTGCCAGCAGTCTAACCGGGGGGAACGAGCAGTACTTC.

Only a few counts were recorded for this clonotype. The chain links TRBV24-1 to TRBJ1-5; tentative D call: TRBD1 (5 bases). The CDR3 is made up of 13 amino acids. Trimming removed 5 bases at V and 7 bases at J, with 11 bases between. Germline V gives CDR1 KGHDR, CDR2 SFDVKD. CDR3 sequence (DNA): TGTGCCACCAGTGGCCAGGGAAGCCAGCCCCAGCATTTT. The encoded protein is CATSGQGSQPQHF.

A few counts support this clonotype. V gene TRBV7-9 combines with J gene TRBJ2-4, with a possible D match to TRBD1 (6 bases). V gave up 1 base and J gave up 3 bases, with 10 bases separating them. This CDR3 spans 15 amino acids. Germline V gene data show CDR1 as SEHNR and CDR2 as FQNEAQ (reference sequence). The CDR3 sequence: CASSLVTGSKNIQYF. The CDR3 nucleotides read TGTGCCAGCAGCTTAGTCACAGGGAGCAAAAACATTCAGTACTTC.

The sample holds many counts of this clonotype. CDR3 sequence: CASSLDLETQYF. In DNA, the CDR3 is TGTGCCAGCAGCTTGGACTTGGAGACCCAGTACTTC. The J gene is TRBJ2-5, the V gene TRBV5-5; D is unresolved. The CDR3 consists of 12 residues. Germline-derived CDR1 and CDR2 are SGHKS and YYEKEE (reference sequence). V gave up 0 bases and J gave up 5 bases, with 5 bases separating them. Drawing the rest from reference TRBV5-5 and TRBJ2-5, the complete variable domain is DAGVTQSPTHLIKTRGQQVTLRCSPISGHKSVSWYQQVLGQGPQFIFQYYEKEERGRGNFPDRFSARQFPNYSSELNVNALLLGDSALYLCASSLDLETQYFGPGTRLLVL.

The chain carries TRBV20-1 and TRBJ1-5, with 9 bases aligning to TRBD1. CDR1 is DFQATT, CDR2 SNEGSKA, per germline (reference sequence). CDR3 size: 14 residues. Trimming removed 3 bases from V and 4 bases from J; junction bases left unmatched: 4. CDR3: CSASEGQGNQPQHF. Written as DNA, the CDR3 is TGCAGTGCTAGTGAAGGACAGGGGAATCAGCCCCAGCATTTT.

This clonotype was detected many times. This chain joins TRBV5-4 and TRBJ2-1; 11 bases line up with TRBD2. Germline V gene sequence: CDR1 SGHNT, CDR2 YYREEE (reference sequence). With V trimmed by 0 bases and J by 9 bases, 8 bases remained unmatched. The CDR3 has 16 residues. The CDR3 DNA is TGTGCCAGCAGCTTGGCTGGACTAGCGGGCGACGGTGAGCAGTTCTTC. This sequence encodes CASSLAGLAGDGEQFF.

This clonotype occurred many times. The V gene is TRBV20-1, the J gene TRBJ1-1; 7 nucleotides align to TRBD1. This CDR3 is 14 amino acids long. The germline gives CDR1 DFQATT, CDR2 SNEGSKA (reference sequence). Trimming took 0 bases from V and 3 from J; bases not matched to a gene: 4. The CDR3 sequence is CSAREGGQHTEAFF. In DNA, the CDR3 is TGCAGTGCTAGAGAGGGGGGACAGCACACTGAAGCTTTCTTT.